These 27 T cell receptor beta chains were all obtained from the same sample, sequenced in a study of cytomegalovirus exposure and HLA in healthy donors. Researchers ran the PCR with 60 Vbeta and 13 Jbeta primers. The table came from immunoSEQ multiplex PCR; TCRdb's copy has only in-frame clones and leaves some out. The table includes some 96,000 clones, 75% to 80% detected once. Sequencing was carried out using PBMCs. These receptors were obtained from a female donor in good health and CMV-seronegative.

This sequence joins TRBV5-1 and TRBJ1-1; D not resolved. Trimming cost V 0 bases and J 0 bases, with 6 bases left between them. This CDR3 region has 14 residues. The V gene's germline CDR1 is SGHRS and CDR2 YFSETQ. The CDR3 region has the DNA TGCGCCAGCAGCTTGGAATCCATGAACACTGAAGCTTTCTTT. Its protein product is CASSLESMNTEAFF.

This rearrangement joins TRBV5-1 to TRBJ2-7, with TRBD1 identical over 8 bases. Germline CDR1 reads SGHRS; CDR2 reads YFSETQ. The CDR3 has 13 residues. Unmatched junction bases numbered 3, after V lost 4 bases and J lost 3 bases. CDR3 region: CASSADRVYEQYF. In DNA, the CDR3 is TGCGCCAGCAGCGCGGACAGGGTCTACGAGCAGTACTTC.

The chain has TRBV30 and TRBJ2-1; TRBD2 matches at 8 bases. The CDR3 is 16 residues long. The V and J ends lost 2 bases and 0 bases, in that order; junction bases with no gene match: 6. Per the germline V gene, CDR1 is GTSNPN and CDR2 is SVGIG (reference sequence). CDR3 region: CAWSPGRVRSYNEQFF. DNA of the CDR3: TGTGCCTGGAGTCCCGGGAGGGTTCGCTCCTACAATGAGCAGTTCTTC.

This clone was observed a few times. V usage is TRBV5-5 and J usage is TRBJ1-1, with D possibly being TRBD1 (5 bases). CDR3 size: 17 residues. Germline CDR1 is SGHKS and CDR2 is YYEKEE (reference sequence). The germline V and J ends were trimmed by 1 base and 2 bases, with 18 bases remaining between them. The CDR3 protein is CASSLSVRSRVNTEAFF. In DNA form, the CDR3 reads TGTGCCAGCAGCTTGAGCGTCAGGTCCAGGGTCAACACTGAAGCTTTCTTT. The whole variable domain, filled in from reference TRBV5-5 and TRBJ1-1, reads DAGVTQSPTHLIKTRGQQVTLRCSPISGHKSVSWYQQVLGQGPQFIFQYYEKEERGRGNFPDRFSARQFPNYSSELNVNALLLGDSALYLCASSLSVRSRVNTEAFFGQGTRLTVV.

In this sample, this clone turned up once. The gene calls are TRBV28 and TRBJ2-7, with a possible D match to TRBD1 (6 bases). V lost 1 base, J lost 2 bases, and 18 bases lay in between. Germline CDR1 is MDHEN and CDR2 is SYDVKM. This CDR3 region has 17 residues. CDR3 DNA sequence: TGTGCCAGCAGTTTATCGGTTTGGGGGCACCGGACCTACGAGCAGTACTTC. Protein sequence: CASSLSVWGHRTYEQYF.

The chain uses TRBV5-8 and TRBJ2-3; D is unclear. There are 15 residues in the CDR3. Per the germline V gene, CDR1 is SGHTS and CDR2 is YDEGEE. V lost 0 bases, J lost 5 bases, and 13 bases lay in between. The CDR3 DNA reads as TGTGCCAGCAGCTTGGCCCCGAACTTAGTAGATACGCAGTATTTT. Protein product: CASSLAPNLVDTQYF.

This clone was picked up one time. The rearrangement joins TRBV19 to TRBJ1-3; TRBD1 aligns across 9 bases. V gave up 9 bases and J gave up 4 bases; unmatched junction bases: 7. CDR1 and CDR2 from the germline V gene are LNHDA and SQIVND (reference sequence). The CDR3 runs 14 residues. The CDR3 DNA follows: TGTGCCAGCACAGGGGGCGAAGTCGGAAACACCATATATTTT. Translation gives CASTGGEVGNTIYF.

The V gene is TRBV7-6, the J gene TRBJ2-2; 9 bases fit TRBD2. CDR3 length: 19 amino acids. The germline V gene has CDR1 SGHVS and CDR2 FNYEAQ. V lost 5 bases to trimming and J lost 0 bases; unmatched junction nucleotides: 13. In nucleotides, the CDR3 is TGTGCCAGCAGCGATAGACGGCTAGCGGGGCCAGCGAACACCGGGGAGCTGTTTTTT. Its protein product is CASSDRRLAGPANTGELFF.

This clone appeared a few times. V and J are TRBV5-6 and TRBJ2-7; D might be TRBD1 (6 bases). Germline lookup yields CDR1 SGHDT and CDR2 YYEEEE. Trimming removed 4 bases from V and 10 bases from J, with 21 bases in between. This CDR3 is built from 14 residues. CDR3 protein: CASSPPSGVGGQYF. In DNA form, the CDR3 reads TGTGCCAGCAGCCCCCCATCAGGGGTGGGCGGTCAGTACTTC.

The rearrangement links TRBV6-6 to TRBJ1-6, with 8 bases that match TRBD1. The CDR3 runs to 12 residues. Germline CDR1 and CDR2: MNHNY and SVGAGI (reference sequence). The V and J ends lost 10 bases and 15 bases, in that order; junction bases with no gene match: 11. CDR3 sequence reads: CAIFLGQGFLHF. As DNA, the CDR3 is TGTGCCATCTTCCTCGGACAGGGATTCCTCCACTTT.

The J gene is TRBJ2-1, the V gene TRBV7-6; 10 bases fit TRBD1. This CDR3 comprises 15 residues. Per germline, CDR1 SGHVS and CDR2 FNYEAQ. J gave up 3 bases and V 3 bases, and 2 bases lay outside the gene matches. For the CDR3, the DNA is TGTGCCAGCAGCTTGGGACAGGGGCTCTACAATGAGCAGTTCTTC. It encodes CASSLGQGLYNEQFF.

Only one count was recorded for this clone. V usage is TRBV5-4 and J usage is TRBJ2-1, with 9 bases identical to TRBD2. CDR1 SGHNT and CDR2 YYREEE come from the germline V gene (reference sequence). J was trimmed by 10 bases and V by 0 bases; bases with no gene match: 2. The CDR3 is 13 residues long. The CDR3 coding sequence is TGTGCCAGCAGCTTGGCCGGACTAGCGGAGCAGTTCTTC. This gives the protein CASSLAGLAEQFF. The entire variable domain, with the rest obtained from reference TRBV5-4 and TRBJ2-1, is as follows: ETGVTQSPTHLIKTRGQQVTLRCSSQSGHNTVSWYQQALGQGPQFIFQYYREEENGRGNFPPRFSGLQFPNYSSELNVNALELDDSALYLCASSLAGLAEQFFGPGTRLTVL.

The J gene is TRBJ2-7, the V gene TRBV6-1, with TRBD1 as a possible D gene (6 bases). The CDR3 runs to 15 residues. The germline CDR1 and CDR2 sequences are MNHNS and SASEGT. Trimming pared 9 bases from V and 3 bases from J, leaving 21 bases between. In nucleotides, the CDR3 is TGTGCCAGTTACCAGGGGCCCCCCTATAACTACGAGCAGTACTTC. It translates to CASYQGPPYNYEQYF.

This clone was seen a few times. The V call is TRBV7-9, the J call TRBJ2-7, with D possibly matching TRBD2 (6 bases). Germline CDR1 and CDR2: SEHNR and FQNEAQ (reference sequence). Trimming cost V 5 bases and J 7 bases, with 21 bases left between them. This CDR3 spans 15 amino acids. The CDR3: CASSPVSRGAGEQYF. In DNA, the CDR3 is TGTGCCAGCAGCCCCGTTTCGAGAGGGGCGGGGGAGCAGTACTTC.

This chain joins TRBV25-1 and TRBJ2-5; 9 nucleotides agree with TRBD1. There are 15 residues in the CDR3. In germline, CDR1 is MGHDK, CDR2 SYGVNS. The J segment lost 4 bases and the V segment lost 4 bases, leaving 7 bases of the junction unmatched. CDR3: CASSGNRGLRETQYF. The CDR3 DNA sequence: TGTGCCAGCAGTGGCAACAGGGGGCTGCGAGAGACCCAGTACTTC.

This clone was seen more than once but under ten times. Written as DNA, the CDR3 is TGTGCCAGCAGCTTAAGGGCCCGTGACGAGCAGTACTTC. Translated: CASSLRARDEQYF. This chain connects TRBV7-3 to TRBJ2-7; D is uncertain. This CDR3 has 13 amino acids. The V gene's germline CDR1 is SGHTA and CDR2 FQGTGA. Trimming cost V 1 base and J 5 bases, with 9 bases left between them. The whole variable domain, remainder taken from reference TRBV7-3 and TRBJ2-7, is GAGVSQTPSNKVTEKGKYVELRCDPISGHTALYWYRQSLGQGPEFLIYFQGTGAADDSGLPNDRFFAVRPEGSVSTLKIQRTERGDSAVYLCASSLRARDEQYFGPGTRLTVT.

The V and J genes are TRBV7-9 and TRBJ2-3; maybe TRBD2 (5 bases). This CDR3 region has 16 residues. Germline assignment: CDR1 SEHNR and CDR2 FQNEAQ (reference sequence). The ends were cut back, 5 bases at V and 2 bases at J, with 17 bases in the middle. The CDR3 nucleotides read TGTGCCAGCAGCCCCTTTGCGGGCGCAAACACAGATACGCAGTATTTT. Encoded protein: CASSPFAGANTDTQYF.

The chain carries TRBV9 and TRBJ1-1; 7 bases line up with TRBD1. This CDR3 comprises 15 residues. Trimming removed 0 bases from V and 7 bases from J; junction bases left unmatched: 9. Germline lookup yields CDR1 SGDLS and CDR2 YYNGEE. CDR3 protein: CASSVVREGANEAFF. Here the CDR3 DNA reads TGTGCCAGCAGCGTAGTGCGTGAGGGGGCGAATGAAGCTTTCTTT.

This chain joins TRBV9 and TRBJ2-3; 7 nucleotides match TRBD2. The CDR3 covers 14 residues. V shed 1 base and J 5 bases; nucleotides not matched to a gene: 4. The germline gives CDR1 SGDLS, CDR2 YYNGEE. CDR3 sequence reads: CASSVWGEGDTQYF. CDR3 nucleotides: TGTGCCAGCAGCGTATGGGGGGAGGGAGATACGCAGTATTTT.

There are a few counts of this clone. This chain uses TRBV7-9 with TRBJ1-4; 8 positions match TRBD1. V lost 0 bases to trimming and J lost 6 bases; unmatched junction nucleotides: 15. Germline CDR1 reads SEHNR; CDR2 reads FQNEAQ (reference sequence). The CDR3 spans 19 residues. The CDR3, as DNA: TGTGCCAGCAGCTTAGCCCACCTGACAGGGGTGGGGATAGATGAAAAACTGTTTTTT. As protein: CASSLAHLTGVGIDEKLFF.

The rearrangement uses TRBV9 and TRBJ1-4; no clear D gene. The germline V gene encodes CDR1 SGDLS and CDR2 YYNGEE. CDR3 length equals 14 residues. Trimming pared 0 bases from V and 7 bases from J, leaving 10 bases between. This CDR3 reads CASSVGAVGEKLFF. The CDR3 coding sequence is TGTGCCAGCAGCGTAGGGGCTGTCGGTGAAAAACTGTTTTTT.

This sequence joins TRBV20-1 and TRBJ1-5; unclear D gene. With 0 bases removed from V and 11 bases from J, the gap between germline ends came to 8 bases. The CDR3 has 11 residues. Germline V CDR1 and CDR2: DFQATT, SNEGSKA (reference sequence). The CDR3 spells CSARDDNAQHF. The CDR3 region has the DNA TGCAGTGCTAGAGACGACAACGCCCAGCATTTT.

This CDR3 is CASSPTGRGVRETQYF. In DNA form, the CDR3 reads TGTGCCAGCAGCCCCACAGGGAGGGGGGTTCGAGAGACCCAGTACTTC. The chain couples TRBV7-9 to TRBJ2-5, with TRBD2 as a possible D gene (7 bases). There are 16 residues in the CDR3. Germline CDR1 SEHNR, CDR2 FQNEAQ (reference sequence). Trimming left V 5 bases short and J 4 bases short, with 20 bases between. Supplemented by reference TRBV7-9 and TRBJ2-5, the full variable domain reads DTGVSQNPRHKITKRGQNVTFRCDPISEHNRLYWYRQTLGQGPEFLTYFQNEAQLEKSRLLSDRFSAERPKGSFSTLEIQRTEQGDSAMYLCASSPTGRGVRETQYFGPGTRLLVL.

This chain joins TRBV6-5 and TRBJ1-6; D ambiguous. The CDR3 extends over 13 amino acids. The V end lost 2 bases, the J end lost 4 bases, and 3 bases lay between the germline ends. Germline assignment: CDR1 MNHEY and CDR2 SVGAGI. CDR3 residues: CASSYAYNSPLHF. The CDR3 DNA is TGTGCCAGCAGTTACGCGTATAATTCACCCCTCCACTTT.

The V call is TRBV29-1, the J call TRBJ1-1; D is unresolved. V shed 6 bases and J shed 4 bases, with 18 bases lying between them. The CDR3 loop spans 14 amino acids. Germline V lookup: CDR1 SQVTM, CDR2 ANQGSEA. CDR3 loop: CSVRKPGGGTEAFF. CDR3 DNA sequence: TGCAGCGTCCGAAAACCAGGAGGCGGCACTGAAGCTTTCTTT.

The rearrangement links TRBV29-1 to TRBJ2-7; TRBD2 matches 9 bases. The CDR3 runs 14 residues. The trim removed 4 bases at V and 1 base at J, leaving 5 bases unmatched. Germline-derived CDR1 and CDR2 are SQVTM and ANQGSEA. The CDR3 loop is CSVAGSGSSYEQYF. CDR3 in DNA: TGCAGCGTTGCTGGTAGCGGGAGTTCCTACGAGCAGTACTTC.

The genes are TRBV7-3 and TRBJ1-2; 7 bases are shared with TRBD1. The CDR3 is 15 residues long. Germline V gene sequence: CDR1 SGHTA, CDR2 FQGTGA. J was trimmed by 4 bases and V by 5 bases; bases with no gene match: 10. CDR3 DNA: TGTGCCAGCAGCCTCCAGGGGGACGGCGGCTATGGCTACACCTTC. Protein sequence: CASSLQGDGGYGYTF.